This T cell receptor (beta chain) is from a study of T cells after yellow fever vaccination (dated by TCRdb to about 2019). Study-wide context: Libraries from fractions with low cell numbers were prepared with the SMART-Seq v4 Ultra Low Input RNA kit. Bulk TCR alpha and beta repertoires were sequenced longitudinally to track T-cell clones before and after primary and booster YFV17D yellow fever vaccination. Two healthy male donors, one aged 18 to 29 and one aged 30 to 39 years, were included in the cohort. Blood samples were taken at several timepoints before and after primary and secondary immunization, and bulk PBMC replicates and cell subsets were isolated. Broad study findings and their caveats: Because only a couple of donors were included in the study, the extent to which the findings can be generalized is limited. Computational filtering was required because FACS-sorted repertoires could contain abundant contaminating clonotypes from the bulk population. Most clones expanded after primary vaccination (approximately 95% of CD4 and about 85% of CD8) were re-detected after the booster, suggesting that broad memory maintenance occurred. A small fraction of clonotypes showed up in both the CD4 and CD8 compartments, probably as a result of convergent recombination. Compared with the primary T-cell response, the secondary T-cell response was faster but weaker, reaching its peak on day 5 rather than on day 15.

The CDR3 runs 16 amino acids, cysteine and phenylalanine included. The CDR3 DNA has 48 bases and is translated from base 1. V is cut back by 5 bases and J by 5 bases, with 6 bases in the junction unmatched. Reading the germline V gene gives CDR1 SGHTA and CDR2 FQGNSA. The meaning of the sample's treatment or condition label: live attenuated yellow fever vaccine strain. A standard Ficoll-Paque protocol was used to isolate PBMCs from peripheral blood. Dynabeads CD4 and CD8 positive selection kits were used to isolate the CD4 and CD8 T-cell fractions. TriZol was used to extract RNA from bulk PBMCs, from CD4 and CD8 fractions, and from dextramer-positive and dextramer-negative fractions. Synthesis of TCR cDNA relied on 5'RACE template switching, a step that introduced a universal primer site along with unique molecular identifiers. Priming of cDNA synthesis was performed from both the TCR alpha and TCR beta constant segments. Libraries were amplified in two PCR steps, with sample barcodes and sequencing adapters added in the second step. Sequencing of libraries was performed on Illumina HiSeq 2500 (2x100 bp) or NovaSeq (2x150 bp). The study's own analysis went as follows. MIGEC handled demultiplexing of reads and collapsing into UMI consensus sequences, while MiXCR performed V(D)J alignment. Using edgeR on replicate PBMC samples, clonotypes were called vaccine-responding if FDR was below 0.01 and the log2 fold change was above 5 up to day 15. Each bulk clonotype was labeled CD4 or CD8 based on which sequenced repertoire, CD4 or CD8, contained the clonotype at higher abundance. The public reads were quality trimmed at Q25 with fastp and then assembled into clones with MiXCR by TCRdb, keeping productive beta chains. Here each entry gathers all rows of one CDR3 protein and keeps the most common genes and DNA. The V and J calls here are based on TCRdb, not the publication. The sample records about 230,000 distinct CDR3 sequences, about 7% of which are singletons. Together, the top ten hold 1% to 1.2% of the sample.

This clonotype was picked up many times. The target of this receptor is not known. The sample holds no much larger clone one base away, and base qualities are not on file. This TCR came from a man younger than 45 who received the YFV17D yellow fever vaccine. This specimen was CD4+ T cells sorted from PBMCs, taken on the day of the yellow fever booster vaccination. This chain joins TRBV7-2 to TRBJ2-2; TRBD2 agrees with 12 junctional bases. The nucleotide sequence is given as TGTGCCAGCAGCAGAAGGACTAGCGGGACAACCGGGGAGCTGTTTTTT. Translated, this gives CASSRRTSGTTGELFF. The full variable domain, completed from the reference TRBV7-2 and TRBJ2-2 proteins outside the CDR3, reads GAGVSQSPSNKVTEKGKDVELRCDPISGHTALYWYRQSLGQGLEFLIYFQGNSAPDKSGLPSDRFSAERTGGSVSTLTIQRTQQEDSAVYLCASSRRTSGTTGELFFGEGSRLTVL.